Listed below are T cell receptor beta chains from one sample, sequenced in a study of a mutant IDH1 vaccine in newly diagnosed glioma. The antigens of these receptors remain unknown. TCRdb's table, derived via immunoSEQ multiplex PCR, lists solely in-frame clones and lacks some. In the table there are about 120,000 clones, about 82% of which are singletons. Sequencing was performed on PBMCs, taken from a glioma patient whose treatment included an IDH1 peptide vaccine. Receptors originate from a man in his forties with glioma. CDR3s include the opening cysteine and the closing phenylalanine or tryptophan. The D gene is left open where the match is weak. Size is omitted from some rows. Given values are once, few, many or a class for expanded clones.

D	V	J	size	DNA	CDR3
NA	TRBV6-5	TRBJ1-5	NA	TGTGCCAGCAGTTATAATCATGACGTCAATCAGCCCCAGCATTTT	CASSYNHDVNQPQHF
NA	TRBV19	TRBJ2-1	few	TGTGCCAGTAGTATGGCCAGCAATGAGCAGTTCTTC	CASSMASNEQFF
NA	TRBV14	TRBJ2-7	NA	TGTGCCAGCAGCCAAGGGGGGAGAGTGGGAGCCTACGAGCAGTACTTC	CASSQGGRVGAYEQYF
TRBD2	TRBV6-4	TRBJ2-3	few	TGTGCCAGCAGTGACAAACTAGCGGGAGGCCCAGATACGCAGTATTTT	CASSDKLAGGPDTQYF
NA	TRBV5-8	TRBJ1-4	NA	TGTGCCAGCAGCTTGGACCGGGACACCCTAAGAAATGAAAAACTGTTTTTT	CASSLDRDTLRNEKLFF
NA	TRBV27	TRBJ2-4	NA	TGTGCAGGACGCAGGGCCAAAAACATTCAGTACTTC	CAGRRAKNIQYF
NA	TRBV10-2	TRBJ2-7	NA	TGCGCCAGCAGTGGAGGGGAGGGGGCCCGGCAGTACTTC	CASSGGEGARQYF
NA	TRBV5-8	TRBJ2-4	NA	TGTGCCAGCAGCTTGTCCAGTATTATAGCCAAAAACATTCAGTACTTC	CASSLSSIIAKNIQYF
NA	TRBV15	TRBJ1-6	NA	TGTGCCACCAGCAGAGACAGGGCTAATTCACCCCTCCACTTT	CATSRDRANSPLHF
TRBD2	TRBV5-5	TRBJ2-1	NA	TGTGCCAGCAAATCTTTAGCGGGGGCGCCGGTTAATGAGCAGTTCTTC	CASKSLAGAPVNEQFF
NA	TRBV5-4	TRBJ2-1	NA	TGTGCCAGCAGACGGGACCCAAGCGGGTACAATGAGCAGTTCTTC	CASRRDPSGYNEQFF
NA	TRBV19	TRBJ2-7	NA	TGTGCCAGTAGTTTGCTGTATGGGACCTACGAGCAGTACTTC	CASSLLYGTYEQYF
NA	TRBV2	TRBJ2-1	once	TGTGCCAGCAGCGAGTCAATCAATGAGCAGTTCTTC	CASSESINEQFF
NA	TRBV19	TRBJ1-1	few	TGTGCCAGTAGTATCGGGGGTCCGAACACTGAAGCTTTCTTT	CASSIGGPNTEAFF
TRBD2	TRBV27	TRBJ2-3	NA	TGTGCCAGCAGTTCAGGGACTAGCGGGGGGGCGCCAGATACGCAGTATTTT	CASSSGTSGGAPDTQYF
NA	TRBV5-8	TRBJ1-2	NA	TGTGCCAGCAGCTCCGAAGGGACATCCGTTGGCTACACCTTC	CASSSEGTSVGYTF
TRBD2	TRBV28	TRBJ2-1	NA	TGTGCCAGCAGTTTAATCAGCGGGAGGCAGTTCTTC	CASSLISGRQFF
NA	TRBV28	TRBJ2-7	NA	TGTGCCAGCAGTCAAATCAGGGGAACCTACGAGCAGTACTTC	CASSQIRGTYEQYF
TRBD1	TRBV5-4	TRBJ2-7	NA	TGTGCCAGCACCTTGGACAGGGGAACCTACGAGCAGTACTTC	CASTLDRGTYEQYF
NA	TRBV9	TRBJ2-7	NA	TGTGCCAGCAGCGTAGAAGGGGTGGGCGAGCAGTACTTC	CASSVEGVGEQYF
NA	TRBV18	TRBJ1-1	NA	TGTGCCAGCTCACCACCTGGGGGAGGGGCTGAAGCTTTCTTT	CASSPPGGGAEAFF
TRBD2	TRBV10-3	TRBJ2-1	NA	TGTGCCATCACCCGGGGGGGCTTAGAAAATGAGCAGTTCTTC	CAITRGGLENEQFF
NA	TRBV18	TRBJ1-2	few	TGTGCCAGCTCGCGTCCGGGACGGACTTTGTATGGCTACACCTTC	CASSRPGRTLYGYTF
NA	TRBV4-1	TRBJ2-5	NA	TGCGCCAGCAGCCCCACCCGGGAATATGCTATGGAGCAGTACTTC	CASSPTREYAMEQYF
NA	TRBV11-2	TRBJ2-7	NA	TGTGCCAGCAGCTTAGTGGGAGCACACTACGAGCAGTACTTC	CASSLVGAHYEQYF
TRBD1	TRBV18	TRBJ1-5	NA	TGTGCCAGCTCACCGGGACAGGGGATTGGGCAGCCCCAGCATTTT	CASSPGQGIGQPQHF
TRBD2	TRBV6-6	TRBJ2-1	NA	TGTGCCAGCATCCCGGGTAGCGGGAGTATCAATGAGCAGTTCTTC	CASIPGSGSINEQFF
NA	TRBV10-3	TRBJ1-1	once	TGTGCCATCAGTGAGTCGGGGGGGGCCACTGAAGCTTTCTTT	CAISESGGATEAFF
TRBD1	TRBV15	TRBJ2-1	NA	TGTGCCACCAGCAGCGTGACAGGGGGCGCGTACAATGAGCAGTTCTTC	CATSSVTGGAYNEQFF